The 11 T cell receptor beta chains below were found in one sample sequenced in a study of regulatory T cells in long-lasting Graves disease. Library construction for TCR beta used iRepertoire HTBI primers and Arm-PCR of CDR3 regions. Using its own MiXCR run on the multiplex PCR reads, TCRdb lists one record per CDR3 protein. The sample includes roughly 470,000 distinct CDR3 sequences, roughly 20% of them seen just once. Regarding time point: persistent/refractory GD, antithyroid drugs over 5 years with positive TRAb. Extracted RNA from PBMCs served as the source of the TCR library. The sequencing here drew on peripheral blood mononuclear cells (PBMCs), taken when the disease was refractory, from a patient treated with antithyroid drugs. These receptors were obtained from a female donor with Graves disease.

The chain joins TRBV7-9 to TRBJ2-5, with D uncertain. The CDR3 totals 17 residues. V was cut by 3 bases and J by 5 bases, with 22 bases left in between. From germline, CDR1 is SEHNR and CDR2 FQNEAQ (reference sequence). The CDR3 sequence: CASSFRRNYPNWETQYF. The CDR3 region has the DNA TGTGCCAGCAGCTTTCGCCGAAACTACCCCAACTGGGAGACCCAGTACTTC.

This clonotype was observed many times. This chain links TRBV28 with TRBJ1-1; D is unresolved. The CDR3 has 14 amino acids. V was clipped by 6 bases and J by 1 base, with 12 bases between them. CDR1 is MDHEN and CDR2 is SYDVKM in the germline V gene. The CDR3 coding sequence is TGTGCCAGCAGCTTGTTTGATCCGAACACTGAAGCTTTCTTT. The encoded protein is CASSLFDPNTEAFF.

This clonotype was detected ten times or more. V usage is TRBV20-1 and J usage is TRBJ2-5; possible D gene TRBD2, 5 bases. Trimming took off 3 bases at V and 4 bases at J, with 12 bases between the two ends. The CDR3 has 13 amino acids. Germline CDR1 reads DFQATT; CDR2 reads SNEGSKA (reference sequence). The CDR3 DNA is TGCAGTGCTAGTGGTAGGAGGCGAGAGACCCAGTACTTC. Its protein product is CSASGRRRETQYF.

This clonotype came up a few times. The chain joins TRBV5-1 to TRBJ1-2; 7 bases agree with TRBD1. Germline-derived CDR1 and CDR2 are SGHRS and YFSETQ. V trimming: 3 bases; J trimming: 2 bases; junction bases outside the gene matches: 7. The length of the CDR3 is 15 residues. DNA for the CDR3: TGCGCCAGCAGCTGGGTTGGGACAGCCAACTATGGCTACACCTTC. Residues: CASSWVGTANYGYTF.

V gene TRBV3-1 combines with J gene TRBJ1-2; D not resolved. V lost 2 bases, J lost 12 bases, and 19 bases lay in between. CDR3 length: 14 residues. CDR1 LGHDT and CDR2 YNNKEL come from the germline V gene (reference sequence). The CDR3 DNA reads as TGTGCCAGCAGCCAATACCTTTTCCTGGGCGGCCACACCTTC. Its protein is CASSQYLFLGGHTF.

This clonotype was observed at least ten times. The chain has TRBV28 and TRBJ2-7; no definite D call. Germline CDR1 and CDR2: MDHEN and SYDVKM. The CDR3 loop spans 11 amino acids. The ends were cut back, 3 bases at V and 3 bases at J, with 3 bases in the middle. The CDR3 DNA is TGTGCCAGCAGTTTTGACTACGAGCAGTACTTC. Encoded protein: CASSFDYEQYF.

This CDR3 reads CASSRGLAGAARYEQYF. CDR3 nucleotide sequence: TGTGCCAGCAGCCGCGGACTAGCGGGAGCCGCTCGCTACGAGCAGTACTTC. V is TRBV3-1 and J is TRBJ2-7; 13 nucleotides line up with TRBD2. The CDR3 spans 17 residues. CDR1 and CDR2 from the germline V gene are LGHDT and YNNKEL (reference sequence). V lost 4 bases and J lost 3; bases outside the gene matches: 9.

This clonotype appeared a few times. This chain uses TRBV27 with TRBJ1-5; 7 bases are shared with TRBD1. Germline loops: CDR1 MNHEY, CDR2 SMNVEV (reference sequence). The CDR3 is 14 residues long. Unmatched junction bases numbered 5, after V lost 2 bases and J lost 7 bases. The CDR3 coding sequence is TGTGCCAGCAGTTTACAGGGGGGCGGACAGCCCCAGCATTTT. It codes for CASSLQGGGQPQHF.

This clonotype was picked up many times. V gene TRBV20-1 combines with J gene TRBJ2-7; 8 bases are a match to TRBD2. Unmatched junction bases numbered 10, after V lost 1 base and J lost 2 bases. Germline CDR1 DFQATT, CDR2 SNEGSKA (reference sequence). The CDR3 is made up of 16 amino acids. The DNA for the CDR3 is TGCAGTGCTAGAGGGCCAACTAGCGGAGGAACCTACGAGCAGTACTTC. Amino acid sequence: CSARGPTSGGTYEQYF.

The V call is TRBV28, the J call TRBJ1-1; 7 bases agree with TRBD1. Germline V lookup: CDR1 MDHEN, CDR2 SYDVKM. V trimming: 6 bases; J trimming: 4 bases; junction bases outside the gene matches: 20. The length of the CDR3 is 18 residues. CDR3 coding DNA: TGTGCCAGCAGCCAAGAACCCCTGGGACAGCGATGGGGCACTGAAGCTTTCTTT. Its translation: CASSQEPLGQRWGTEAFF. Combining the CDR3 with reference TRBV28 and TRBJ1-1 gives the whole variable domain DVKVTQSSRYLVKRTGEKVFLECVQDMDHENMFWYRQDPGLGLRLIYFSYDVKMKEKGDIPEGYSVSREKKERFSLILESASTNQTSMYLCASSQEPLGQRWGTEAFFGQGTRLTVV.

The chain recombines TRBV19 with TRBJ2-4, with D maybe TRBD1 (6 bases). Per germline, CDR1 LNHDA and CDR2 SQIVND (reference sequence). The CDR3 extends over 12 amino acids. V gave up 3 bases and J gave up 7 bases, with 7 bases separating them. The DNA of the CDR3 is TGTGCCAGTAGTATTGGGGGCAACATTCAGTACTTC. Its protein product is CASSIGGNIQYF.